These 21 T cell receptor beta chains share one sample of origin, sequenced in a study of T cells after yellow fever vaccination. TCRdb reanalysed the 5' RACE reads using MiXCR and keeps one entry per CDR3 protein. The data show hundreds of thousands of distinct CDR3 sequences, around 19% seen once. Sequenced here: PBMCs, sampled before the yellow fever booster vaccination. The receptor source for this set is a man aged 18 to 30 who received the YFV17D yellow fever vaccine.

V usage is TRBV21-1 and J usage is TRBJ1-6; the table's D call, TRBD1, was not checked against the DNA. TRBV21-1 is listed as a pseudogene. This CDR3 has 16 residues. In nucleotides, the CDR3 is TGTGCCAGCAGCAAAGGTCGGGACAGGCTAAATTCACCCCTCCACTTT. It is translated as CASSKGRDRLNSPLHF.

A few counts support this clonotype. V and J are TRBV11-2 and TRBJ2-3, with D uncertain. Germline values: CDR1 SGHAT, CDR2 FQNNGV. The CDR3 spans 14 residues. V lost 3 bases and J lost 4, with 11 bases in between. This CDR3 reads CASSFDFRPDTQYF. CDR3 bases: TGTGCCAGCAGCTTTGATTTCAGACCAGATACGCAGTATTTT. The whole variable domain, remainder taken from reference TRBV11-2 and TRBJ2-3, is EAGVAQSPRYKIIEKRQSVAFWCNPISGHATLYWYQQILGQGPKLLIQFQNNGVVDDSQLPKDRFSAERLKGVDSTLKIQPAKLEDSAVYLCASSFDFRPDTQYFGPGTRLTVL.

In this sample, this clonotype turned up a few times. V gene TRBV5-6 combines with J gene TRBJ2-1; D is undetermined. The CDR3 length is 13 residues. CDR1 and CDR2 from the germline V gene are SGHDT and YYEEEE. V was shortened by 2 bases and J by 6 bases, with 9 bases between the two germline ends. The chain's CDR3 is CASSFGASNEQFF. DNA of the CDR3: TGTGCCAGCAGCTTCGGAGCGAGCAATGAGCAGTTCTTC.

The sample holds many counts of this clonotype. The rearrangement uses TRBV10-3 and TRBJ2-3, with 7 positions matching TRBD1. J lost 2 bases, V lost 10 bases, and 9 bases had no gene match. The CDR3 is 14 residues long. Germline CDR1 reads ENHRY; CDR2 reads SYGVKD. CDR3 nucleotide sequence: TGTGCCACCACAGGGGATACAGACACAGATACGCAGTATTTT. Its protein product is CATTGDTDTDTQYF.

This clonotype was counted a few times. Sequence at one end of the junction differs from germline and may be a read error. The chain combines TRBV7-7 with TRBJ2-1; possibly TRBD1 for D (5 bases). CDR1 SSHAT and CDR2 FNYEAQ come from the germline V gene (reference sequence). The CDR3 has 17 residues. The CDR3 reads CASSPNQGFYTLNEQFF. The DNA of the CDR3 is TGTGCTAGCAGCCCTAACCAGGGATTTTATACACTCAATGAGCAGTTCTTC.

The chain employs TRBV6-1 and TRBJ2-3; 11 bases align to TRBD2. From germline, CDR1 is MNHNS and CDR2 SASEGT. J gave up 4 bases and V 7 bases, and 4 bases lay outside the gene matches. The CDR3 extends over 14 amino acids. CDR3 coding DNA: TGTGCCAGCATCACTAGCGGGGGCCCAGATACGCAGTATTTT. It yields the protein CASITSGGPDTQYF.

For the CDR3, the DNA is TGCAGCGTCCGTACGGGGAGGGCTTCACCCCTCCACTTT. The encoded protein is CSVRTGRASPLHF. The rearrangement joins TRBV29-1 to TRBJ1-6; D is uncertain. This CDR3 contains 13 residues. V gave up 6 bases and J gave up 9 bases, with 15 bases separating them. In germline, CDR1 is SQVTM, CDR2 ANQGSEA.

The CDR3 DNA is TGTGCCAGCAGCACCGACAGGGGCTACGAGCAGTACTTC. Its translation: CASSTDRGYEQYF. This chain connects TRBV11-2 to TRBJ2-7; 8 bases are a match to TRBD1. The trim removed 5 bases at V and 3 bases at J, leaving 3 bases unmatched. This CDR3 comprises 13 residues. Germline V gives CDR1 SGHAT, CDR2 FQNNGV. Filled out from reference TRBV11-2 and TRBJ2-7, the complete variable domain reads EAGVAQSPRYKIIEKRQSVAFWCNPISGHATLYWYQQILGQGPKLLIQFQNNGVVDDSQLPKDRFSAERLKGVDSTLKIQPAKLEDSAVYLCASSTDRGYEQYFGPGTRLTVT.

There are a few counts of this clonotype. The chain links TRBV5-1 to TRBJ2-3; 9 bases are shared with TRBD1. V trimming: 3 bases; J trimming: 0 bases; junction bases outside the gene matches: 2. Germline V gene lookup returns CDR1 SGHRS and CDR2 YFSETQ. This CDR3 spans 15 amino acids. CDR3 bases: TGCGCCAGCAGCTGGACAGGGGCGAGCACAGATACGCAGTATTTT. This encodes CASSWTGASTDTQYF.

This clonotype was found a few times. This chain joins TRBV20-1 and TRBJ2-4; perhaps TRBD1 as D (6 bases). This CDR3 spans 18 amino acids. CDR1 is DFQATT, CDR2 SNEGSKA, per germline (reference sequence). Between the trimmed V and J ends, which lost 6 bases and 1 base, there was a span of 25 bases. The CDR3 sequence is CSAEPGPRDIWAKNIQYF. The CDR3 DNA reads as TGCAGTGCCGAACCCGGTCCGAGGGACATCTGGGCCAAAAACATTCAGTACTTC.

This clonotype occurred a few times. The chain employs TRBV9 and TRBJ2-5; D unclear. V was clipped by 0 bases and J by 4 bases, with 10 bases between them. The germline V gene has CDR1 SGDLS and CDR2 YYNGEE. This CDR3 region has 14 residues. The CDR3 region has the DNA TGTGCCAGCAGCGTAGTATCTCAAGGAGAGACCCAGTACTTC. Encoded protein: CASSVVSQGETQYF.

The chain uses TRBV7-3 and TRBJ2-1; 10 bases are a match to TRBD1. The V gene end was trimmed by 3 bases and the J gene end by 7 bases; junction bases not matched to a gene: 12. Germline CDR1 SGHTA, CDR2 FQGTGA. The CDR3 loop spans 17 amino acids. The CDR3 loop reads CASSFTGTGDLRNEQFF. The CDR3 DNA reads as TGTGCCAGCAGCTTCACCGGGACAGGGGATCTGAGGAATGAGCAGTTCTTC.

This clonotype was counted between two and nine times. CDR3 DNA sequence: TGTGCCAGCAGCGTAGGGGTTAGCGGGGGCACAGATACGCAGTATTTT. Amino acid sequence: CASSVGVSGGTDTQYF. The genes are TRBV9 and TRBJ2-3, with TRBD2 matching 8 bases. The length of the CDR3 is 16 residues. The junction had 4 bases not matched to a gene; V was cut back by 0 bases and J by 1 base. CDR1 and CDR2 (germline): SGDLS, YYNGEE.

This clonotype was recorded a few times. The V gene is TRBV29-1, the J gene TRBJ1-3; D not certain. Germline values: CDR1 SQVTM, CDR2 ANQGSEA. Trimming removed 7 bases at V and 8 bases at J, with 18 bases between. This CDR3 comprises 13 residues. The CDR3 DNA is TGCAGCGGCCTGACGTCCTTATCCGACACCATATATTTT. It yields the protein CSGLTSLSDTIYF.

This clonotype showed up just a few times. The chain joins TRBV7-2 to TRBJ2-3, with D perhaps matching TRBD2 (6 bases). The V end lost 5 bases, the J end lost 1 base, and 13 bases lay between the germline ends. The CDR3 spans 15 residues. Germline V gives CDR1 SGHTA, CDR2 FQGNSA. CDR3 in amino acids: CASSQSGLRTDTQYF. The CDR3 nucleotides are TGTGCCAGCAGCCAATCGGGACTCCGCACAGATACGCAGTATTTT.

The chain joins TRBV7-8 to TRBJ1-1; D is undetermined. Deletions cut 8 bases from V and 11 bases from J, with 15 bases between. This CDR3 is 11 amino acids long. The germline gives CDR1 SGHVS, CDR2 FQNEAQ. In nucleotides, the CDR3 is TGTGCCAGCGGTTACCAGTTGCAGGCTTTCTTT. It codes for CASGYQLQAFF.

A remark on this clonotype: Mismatch with germline at one junction end may stem from a read error. The rearrangement joins TRBV7-9 to TRBJ2-3; D possibly corresponds to TRBD1 (7 bases). Looked up from germline, CDR1 is SEHNR and CDR2 is FQNEAQ (reference sequence). The CDR3 is 15 amino acids. CDR3 in DNA: TGTGCCAGCAGCGGCAGGGGGGAGCTGGCAGATACGCAGGATTTT. The encoded protein is CASSGRGELADTQDF. Full variable domain (remainder filled in from reference TRBV7-9 and TRBJ2-3): DTGVSQNPRHKITKRGQNVTFRCDPISEHNRLYWYRQTLGQGPEFLTYFQNEAQLEKSRLLSDRFSAERPKGSFSTLEIQRTEQGDSAMYLCASSGRGELADTQDFGPGTRLTVL.

This clonotype was observed a few times. The V call is TRBV7-2, the J call TRBJ2-7, with 7 bases identical to TRBD1. J was trimmed by 3 bases and V by 6 bases; bases with no gene match: 5. The CDR3 totals 13 residues. In germline, CDR1 is SGHTA, CDR2 FQGNSA. The CDR3 sequence is CASRRTGGYEQYF. The DNA of the CDR3 is TGTGCCAGCAGACGGACAGGCGGCTACGAGCAGTACTTC.

This clonotype was detected a few times. The chain combines TRBV30 with TRBJ2-7, with D possibly TRBD2 on 6 matching bases. Germline V CDR1 and CDR2: GTSNPN, SVGIG (reference sequence). Trimming took off 2 bases at V and 6 bases at J, with 11 bases between the two ends. There are 12 residues in the CDR3. CDR3 region: CAWSLRGSEQYF. The CDR3 nucleotides are TGTGCCTGGAGTCTCCGGGGGAGCGAGCAGTACTTC.

The J gene is TRBJ2-3, the V gene TRBV12-3 or TRBV12-4; weak D call: TRBD1 (6 bases). Trimming left V 4 bases short and J 1 base short, with 12 bases between. The length of the CDR3 is 15 residues. The CDR3 sequence is CASSSRGPGTDTQYF. The CDR3 nucleotides read TGTGCCAGCAGTTCCAGGGGCCCCGGCACAGATACGCAGTATTTT.

V usage is TRBV29-1 and J usage is TRBJ1-5; the match to TRBD1 covers 7 bases. Germline V gives CDR1 SQVTM, CDR2 ANQGSEA. The CDR3 runs to 13 residues. V trimming: 6 bases; J trimming: 4 bases; junction bases outside the gene matches: 6. CDR3 sequence: CSVRDSLNQPQHF. For the CDR3, the DNA is TGCAGCGTCCGGGACAGCTTAAATCAGCCCCAGCATTTT.